This T cell receptor (beta chain) was identified in a study of blood T cell repertoires in COVID-19. As for the study in general: Acute and convalescent COVID-19 samples came from the United States, Italy and Spain.

The CDR3 contains 15 residues. Only in-frame clones appear in the TCRdb table, and some are missing; sequencing was by immunoSEQ multiplex PCR. This sample carries fewer than 250,000 clones, 85% of them seen once, and the ten largest clones take approximately 6.3%. This clonotype originated in a woman aged 60-70 years with active or convalescent COVID-19. This chain joins TRBV21-1 and TRBJ2-7; TRBD2 is the table's D call, not checked against the DNA. TRBV21-1 is designated a pseudogene. The sample comprised peripheral blood. CDR3 sequence: CASSRTSGVSYEQYV. The CDR3 DNA is TGTGCCAGCAGCAGAACTAGCGGGGTCTCCTACGAGCAGTACGTC.